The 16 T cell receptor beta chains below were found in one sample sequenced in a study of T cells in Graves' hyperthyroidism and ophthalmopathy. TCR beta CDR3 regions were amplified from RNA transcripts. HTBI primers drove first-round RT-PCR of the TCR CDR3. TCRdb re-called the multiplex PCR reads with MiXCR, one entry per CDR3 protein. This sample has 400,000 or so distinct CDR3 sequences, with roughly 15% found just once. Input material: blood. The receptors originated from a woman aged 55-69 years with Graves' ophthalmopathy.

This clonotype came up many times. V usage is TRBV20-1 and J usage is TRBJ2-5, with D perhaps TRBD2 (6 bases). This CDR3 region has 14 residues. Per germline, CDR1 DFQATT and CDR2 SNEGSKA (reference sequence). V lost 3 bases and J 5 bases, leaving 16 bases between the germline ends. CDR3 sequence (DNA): TGCAGTGCTAGTTCCTTAGCGGTAGGGGAGACCCAGTACTTC. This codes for CSASSLAVGETQYF.

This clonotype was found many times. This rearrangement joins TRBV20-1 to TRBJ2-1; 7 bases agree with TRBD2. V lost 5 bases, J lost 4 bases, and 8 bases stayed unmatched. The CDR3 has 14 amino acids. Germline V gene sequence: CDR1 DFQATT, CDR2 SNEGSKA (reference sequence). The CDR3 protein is CSASPREVYNEQFF. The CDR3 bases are TGCAGTGCTTCCCCCCGGGAGGTATACAATGAGCAGTTCTTC.

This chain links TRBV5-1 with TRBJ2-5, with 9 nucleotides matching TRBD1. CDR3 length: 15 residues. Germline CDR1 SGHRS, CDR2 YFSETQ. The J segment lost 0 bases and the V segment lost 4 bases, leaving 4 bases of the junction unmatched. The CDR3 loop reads CASSPRTGDQETQYF. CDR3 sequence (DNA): TGCGCCAGCAGCCCCCGGACAGGGGACCAAGAGACCCAGTACTTC.

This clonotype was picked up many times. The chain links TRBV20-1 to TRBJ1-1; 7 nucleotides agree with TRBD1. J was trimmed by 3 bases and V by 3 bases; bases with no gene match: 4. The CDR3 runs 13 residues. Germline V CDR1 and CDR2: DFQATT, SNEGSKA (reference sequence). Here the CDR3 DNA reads TGCAGTGCTAGCAAGACAGGGTACACTGAAGCTTTCTTT. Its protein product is CSASKTGYTEAFF.

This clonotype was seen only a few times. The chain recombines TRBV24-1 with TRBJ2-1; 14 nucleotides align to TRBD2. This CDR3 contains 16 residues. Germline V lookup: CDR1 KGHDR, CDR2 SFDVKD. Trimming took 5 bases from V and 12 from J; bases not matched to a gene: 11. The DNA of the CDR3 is TGTGCCACCAGTGTCCCGACTAGCGGGGGGGTCGACGTGCAGTTCTTC. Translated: CATSVPTSGGVDVQFF.

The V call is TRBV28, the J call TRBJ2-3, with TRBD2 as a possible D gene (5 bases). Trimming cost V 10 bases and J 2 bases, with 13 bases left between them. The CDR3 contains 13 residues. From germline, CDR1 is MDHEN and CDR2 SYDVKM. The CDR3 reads CAIEAGVTDTQYF. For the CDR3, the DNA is TGTGCCATTGAGGCGGGTGTCACAGATACGCAGTATTTT.

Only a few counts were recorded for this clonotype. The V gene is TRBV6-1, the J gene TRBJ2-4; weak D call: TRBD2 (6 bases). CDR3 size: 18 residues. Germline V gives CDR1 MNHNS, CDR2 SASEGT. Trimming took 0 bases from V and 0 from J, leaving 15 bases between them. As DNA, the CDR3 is TGTGCCAGCAGTGAAGCAGCGGGCAGCCTATTAGCCAAAAACATTCAGTACTTC. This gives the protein CASSEAAGSLLAKNIQYF.

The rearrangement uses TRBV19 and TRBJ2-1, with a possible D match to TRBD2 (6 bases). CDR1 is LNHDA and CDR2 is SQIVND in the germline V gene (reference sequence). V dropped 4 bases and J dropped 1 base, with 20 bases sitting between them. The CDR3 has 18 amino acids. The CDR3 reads CASSKRGPGEGSYNEQFF. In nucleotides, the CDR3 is TGTGCCAGTAGTAAACGGGGCCCGGGAGAGGGATCCTACAATGAGCAGTTCTTC.

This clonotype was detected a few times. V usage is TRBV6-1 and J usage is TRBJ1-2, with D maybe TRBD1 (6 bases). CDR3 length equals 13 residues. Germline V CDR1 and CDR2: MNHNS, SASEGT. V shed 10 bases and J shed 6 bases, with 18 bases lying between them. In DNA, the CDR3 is TGTGCCACCGAAAAATGGGGGCAACATGGCTACACCTTC. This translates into CATEKWGQHGYTF.

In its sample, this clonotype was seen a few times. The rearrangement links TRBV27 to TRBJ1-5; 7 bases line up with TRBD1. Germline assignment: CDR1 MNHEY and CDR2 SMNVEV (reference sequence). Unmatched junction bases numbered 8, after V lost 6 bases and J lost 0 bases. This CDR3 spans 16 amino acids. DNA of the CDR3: TGTGCCAGCAGGCCAAACAGGGGTCGTAGCAATCAGCCCCAGCATTTT. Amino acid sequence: CASRPNRGRSNQPQHF.

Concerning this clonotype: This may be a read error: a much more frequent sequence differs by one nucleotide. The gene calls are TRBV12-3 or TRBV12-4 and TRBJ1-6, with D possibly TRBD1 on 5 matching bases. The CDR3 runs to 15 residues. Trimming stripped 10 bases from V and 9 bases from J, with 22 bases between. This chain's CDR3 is CANTRGGRGFSPLHF. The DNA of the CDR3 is TGTGCCAACACCCGAGGTGGGAGGGGTTTTTCACCCCTCCACTTT.

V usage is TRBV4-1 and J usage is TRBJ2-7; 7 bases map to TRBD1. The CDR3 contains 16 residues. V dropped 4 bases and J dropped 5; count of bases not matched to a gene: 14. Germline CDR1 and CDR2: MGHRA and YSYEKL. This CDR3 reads CASSRGRQGGRNEQYF. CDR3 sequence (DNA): TGCGCCAGCAGCCGGGGGCGACAGGGTGGAAGGAACGAGCAGTACTTC.

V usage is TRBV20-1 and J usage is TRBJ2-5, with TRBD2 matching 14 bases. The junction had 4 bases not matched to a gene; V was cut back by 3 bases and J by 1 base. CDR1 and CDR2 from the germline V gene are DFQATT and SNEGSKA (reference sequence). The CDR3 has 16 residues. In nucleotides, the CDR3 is TGCAGTGCTAGGGCGACTAGCGGGAGGGCCCAAGAGACCCAGTACTTC. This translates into CSARATSGRAQETQYF.

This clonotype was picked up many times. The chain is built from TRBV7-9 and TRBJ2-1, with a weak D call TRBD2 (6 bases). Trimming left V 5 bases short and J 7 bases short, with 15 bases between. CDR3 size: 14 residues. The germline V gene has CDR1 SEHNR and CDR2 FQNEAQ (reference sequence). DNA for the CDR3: TGTGCCAGCAGCCCCAGGGCGGGAAGGAATGAGCAGTTCTTC. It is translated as CASSPRAGRNEQFF.

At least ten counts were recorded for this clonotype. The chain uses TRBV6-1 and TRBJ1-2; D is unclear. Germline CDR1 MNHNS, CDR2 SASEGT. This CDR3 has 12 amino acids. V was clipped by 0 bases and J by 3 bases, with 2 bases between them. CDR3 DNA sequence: TGTGCCAGCAGTGAAGCTCACTATGGCTACACCTTC. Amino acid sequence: CASSEAHYGYTF.

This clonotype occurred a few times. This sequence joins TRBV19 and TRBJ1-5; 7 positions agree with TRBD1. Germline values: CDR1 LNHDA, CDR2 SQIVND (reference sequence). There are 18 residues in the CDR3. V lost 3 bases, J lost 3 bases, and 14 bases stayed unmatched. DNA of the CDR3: TGTGCCAGTAGTATGGGGGACAGCTGGGGATCTAACAATCAGCCCCAGCATTTT. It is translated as CASSMGDSWGSNNQPQHF.